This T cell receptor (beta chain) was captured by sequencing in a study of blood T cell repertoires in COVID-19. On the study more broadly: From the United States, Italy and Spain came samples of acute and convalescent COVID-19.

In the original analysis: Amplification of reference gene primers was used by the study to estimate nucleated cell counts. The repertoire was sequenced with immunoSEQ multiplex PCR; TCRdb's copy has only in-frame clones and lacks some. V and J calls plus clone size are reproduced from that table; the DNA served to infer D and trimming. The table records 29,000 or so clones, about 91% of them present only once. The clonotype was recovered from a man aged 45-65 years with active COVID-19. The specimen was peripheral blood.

The CDR3 DNA reads TGTGCCAGCAGCTTACTTGTCGGGGGCACTGAAGCTTTCTTT. The encoded protein is CASSLLVGGTEAFF. The gene calls are TRBV7-9 and TRBJ1-1, with TRBD1 as a possible D gene (5 bases). Germline CDR1 and CDR2: SEHNR and FQNEAQ (reference sequence). The CDR3 spans 14 residues. The V gene lost 2 bases and the J gene lost 4 bases, with 11 bases spanning the gap.